Sequencing of this T cell receptor beta chain was carried out in a study of blood T cell repertoires in COVID-19. The CDR3 consists of 15 residues. Germline loops: CDR1 LNHDA, CDR2 SQIVND (reference sequence). The trim removed 4 bases at V and 7 bases at J, leaving 7 bases unmatched. The data were produced by immunoSEQ multiplex PCR, yet TCRdb's version contains in-frame clones alone and is incomplete. Of 90,000 to 120,000 clones listed, approximately 88% are singletons. Sequenced: peripheral blood. The chain carries TRBV19 and TRBJ2-3; 11 bases align to TRBD2. This TCR derives from a man aged 50-59 years with active or convalescent COVID-19. CDR3 nucleotides: TGTGCCAGTAGTACCTTCGGACTAGCGGGCTATACGCAGTATTTT. This codes for CASSTFGLAGYTQYF.